A single sample is the source of the 19 T cell receptor beta chains below, sequenced in a study of cytomegalovirus exposure and HLA in healthy donors. 13 Jbeta primers and 60 Vbeta primers were used for the PCR. Profiled with immunoSEQ multiplex PCR; TCRdb holds only in-frame clones, not every one. The sample lists around 120,000 clones, 77% occurring once. The material sequenced was PBMCs. The receptors come from a human donor in good health.

The CDR3 sequence is CASSLRGRQGSYNEQFF. Here the CDR3 DNA reads TGTGCCAGCAGCTTAAGGGGTCGCCAGGGGTCCTACAATGAGCAGTTCTTC. The rearrangement uses TRBV7-9 and TRBJ2-1; TRBD1 might be the D (6 bases). The CDR3 runs 17 residues. V lost 2 bases, J lost 1 base, and 15 bases lay in between. Germline V gene sequence: CDR1 SEHNR, CDR2 FQNEAQ (reference sequence).

This clone has just one count. V is TRBV2 and J is TRBJ2-7, with a possible D match to TRBD1 (6 bases). Trimming took 4 bases from V and 6 from J, leaving 13 bases between them. CDR1 and CDR2 (germline): SNHLY, FYNNEI. The CDR3 contains 13 residues. DNA for the CDR3: TGTGCCAGCAGTGTTGGGCAGGGGATCGAGCAGTACTTC. Encoded protein: CASSVGQGIEQYF. The full variable domain, completed using reference TRBV2 and TRBJ2-7, is EPEVTQTPSHQVTQMGQEVILRCVPISNHLYFYWYRQILGQKVEFLVSFYNNEISEKSEIFDDQFSVERPDGSNFTLKIRSTKLEDSAMYFCASSVGQGIEQYFGPGTRLTVT.

The gene calls are TRBV19 and TRBJ2-7, with D possibly TRBD2 on 7 matching bases. V lost 5 bases and J 5 bases, leaving 19 bases between the germline ends. This CDR3 has 15 amino acids. The V gene's germline CDR1 is LNHDA and CDR2 SQIVND (reference sequence). As DNA, the CDR3 is TGTGCCAGTAGTTGGGGGCGGCGGGAGTTCGACGAGCAGTACTTC. Translated: CASSWGRREFDEQYF. The whole variable domain, filled in from reference TRBV19 and TRBJ2-7, reads DGGITQSPKYLFRKEGQNVTLSCEQNLNHDAMYWYRQDPGQGLRLIYYSQIVNDFQKGDIAEGYSVSREKKESFPLTVTSAQKNPTAFYLCASSWGRREFDEQYFGPGTRLTVT.

The chain carries TRBV6-1 and TRBJ2-7; TRBD1 agrees at 11 bases. The trim removed 4 bases at V and 6 bases at J, leaving 2 bases unmatched. Germline V CDR1 and CDR2: MNHNS, SASEGT. The CDR3 runs 13 residues. The CDR3 DNA follows: TGTGCCAGCAGTGGGACAGGGGGCCGCGAGCAGTACTTC. This encodes CASSGTGGREQYF.

This chain joins TRBV19 and TRBJ1-4; D is possibly TRBD1 (5 bases). CDR3 length equals 14 residues. The V and J ends lost 3 bases and 7 bases respectively, with 12 bases between them. Germline V gene data show CDR1 as LNHDA and CDR2 as SQIVND (reference sequence). The CDR3 DNA follows: TGTGCCAGTAGTATTCGGGGGGGACTTGAAAAACTGTTTTTT. Protein product: CASSIRGGLEKLFF. Supplemented by reference TRBV19 and TRBJ1-4, the full variable domain reads DGGITQSPKYLFRKEGQNVTLSCEQNLNHDAMYWYRQDPGQGLRLIYYSQIVNDFQKGDIAEGYSVSREKKESFPLTVTSAQKNPTAFYLCASSIRGGLEKLFFGSGTQLSVL.

This clone was seen only once. The genes are TRBV6-5 and TRBJ1-2; D uncertain. This CDR3 is built from 13 residues. Trimming removed 2 bases from V and 2 bases from J, with 6 bases in between. The V gene's germline CDR1 is MNHEY and CDR2 SVGAGI. The CDR3 nucleotides are TGTGCCAGCAGTTACGGGGAGAACTATGGCTACACCTTC. Protein sequence: CASSYGENYGYTF.

In DNA form, the CDR3 reads TGCGCCAGCAGCCTTCGGGACTCCACAGATACGCAGTATTTT. It translates to CASSLRDSTDTQYF. This chain links TRBV4-1 with TRBJ2-3; perhaps TRBD2 as D (6 bases). V lost 4 bases to trimming and J lost 2 bases, with 10 bases between them. Germline V gene data show CDR1 as MGHRA and CDR2 as YSYEKL. The CDR3 runs to 14 residues.

The chain uses TRBV5-1 and TRBJ2-7; D not certain. The CDR3 has 11 amino acids. CDR1 is SGHRS, CDR2 YFSETQ, per germline. V shed 0 bases and J shed 5 bases, with 3 bases lying between them. The CDR3 loop reads CASSLADEQYF. The CDR3 coding sequence is TGCGCCAGCAGCTTGGCCGACGAGCAGTACTTC. The whole variable domain, remainder taken from reference TRBV5-1 and TRBJ2-7, is KAGVTQTPRYLIKTRGQQVTLSCSPISGHRSVSWYQQTPGQGLQFLFEYFSETQRNKGNFPGRFSGRQFSNSRSEMNVSTLELGDSALYLCASSLADEQYFGPGTRLTVT.

V usage is TRBV4-2 and J usage is TRBJ2-5, with 10 bases aligning to TRBD2. The DNA end favors TRBJ2-7, so the J call may be wrong. Germline CDR1 reads LGHNA; CDR2 reads YNFKEQ. The CDR3 is 15 amino acids. In DNA form, the CDR3 reads TGTGCCAGCAGCCAACACCTAGCGGGAGCCTACGAGCAGTACTTC. Protein: CASSQHLAGAYEQYF.

This clone has just one count. This sequence joins TRBV19 and TRBJ1-1, with D possibly being TRBD1 (5 bases). CDR3 length: 15 amino acids. V was trimmed by 7 bases and J by 0 bases, leaving 15 bases between them. Germline V lookup: CDR1 LNHDA, CDR2 SQIVND (reference sequence). CDR3 sequence (DNA): TGTGCCAGTACCAATCCCAGGGCTGTGAACACTGAAGCTTTCTTT. The encoded protein is CASTNPRAVNTEAFF.

The chain employs TRBV11-2 and TRBJ2-5; weak D call: TRBD2 (5 bases). V was pared by 1 base and J by 2 bases, with 11 bases between. The CDR3 length is 15 residues. Germline V gene data show CDR1 as SGHAT and CDR2 as FQNNGV. The CDR3 nucleotides read TGTGCCAGCAGCTTAGGGGGTCCGGGGCAAGAGACCCAGTACTTC. Its translation: CASSLGGPGQETQYF.

This clone was seen only a few times. The chain uses TRBV28 and TRBJ2-7; TRBD1 might be the D (7 bases). The CDR3 covers 13 residues. V was clipped by 7 bases and J by 2 bases, with 12 bases between them. Looked up from germline, CDR1 is MDHEN and CDR2 is SYDVKM. This chain's CDR3 is CASTSGGPYEQYF. Written as DNA, the CDR3 is TGTGCCAGCACCTCAGGGGGGCCCTACGAGCAGTACTTC. Full variable domain (remainder filled in from reference TRBV28 and TRBJ2-7): DVKVTQSSRYLVKRTGEKVFLECVQDMDHENMFWYRQDPGLGLRLIYFSYDVKMKEKGDIPEGYSVSREKKERFSLILESASTNQTSMYLCASTSGGPYEQYFGPGTRLTVT.

The rearrangement uses TRBV5-1 and TRBJ2-1; no firm D call. The ends were cut back, 2 bases at V and 6 bases at J, with 6 bases in the middle. This CDR3 is 12 amino acids long. The germline V gene has CDR1 SGHRS and CDR2 YFSETQ. CDR3 residues: CASSFPRNEQFF. Written as DNA, the CDR3 is TGCGCCAGCAGCTTCCCGCGCAATGAGCAGTTCTTC.

A word on this clone: A read error may produce the germline difference seen at one junction end. Other DNA sequences in this sample translate to the same CDR3. V usage is TRBV28 and J usage is TRBJ2-7; the D gene is possibly TRBD1 (5 bases). Germline CDR1 reads MDHEN; CDR2 reads SYDVKM. This CDR3 contains 13 residues. The CDR3 is CASSKGPGNEQYF. In nucleotides, the CDR3 is TGCGCCAGCAGTAAGGGGCCAGGGAACGAGCAGTACTTC.

The rearrangement joins TRBV10-1 to TRBJ2-1, with a weak D call TRBD2 (6 bases). This CDR3 spans 14 amino acids. Trimming removed 4 bases at V and 7 bases at J, with 14 bases between. Germline assignment: CDR1 WNHNN and CDR2 SYGVQD (reference sequence). CDR3 sequence: CASSASRGNNEQFF. CDR3 sequence (DNA): TGCGCCAGCAGTGCCAGTCGGGGGAATAATGAGCAGTTCTTC.

This clone appeared once. The gene calls are TRBV5-1 and TRBJ2-7, with TRBD2 matching over 8 bases. The CDR3 is 15 residues long. Germline V gene sequence: CDR1 SGHRS, CDR2 YFSETQ. J lost 3 bases, V lost 3 bases, and 8 bases had no gene match. The CDR3, as DNA: TGCGCCAGCAGCTGGTGGGCTAGCGGGCACTACGAGCAGTACTTC. Protein sequence: CASSWWASGHYEQYF.

CDR3 DNA sequence: TGCGCCAGCAGCCAAGCTGACCTAGCTAACTATGGCTACACCTTC. Translation gives CASSQADLANYGYTF. This chain joins TRBV4-1 and TRBJ1-2; D remains unclear. Germline CDR1 is MGHRA and CDR2 is YSYEKL. The length of the CDR3 is 15 residues. V lost 1 base to trimming and J lost 0 bases, with 9 bases between them.

The chain employs TRBV5-6 and TRBJ2-1, with D tentatively TRBD1 (6 bases). CDR3 length equals 16 residues. V gave up 2 bases and J gave up 0 bases, with 12 bases separating them. The germline V gene encodes CDR1 SGHDT and CDR2 YYEEEE. CDR3 in DNA: TGTGCCAGCAGCTTACTGGGGGCCTCCTCCTACAATGAGCAGTTCTTC. This encodes CASSLLGASSYNEQFF.

V usage is TRBV5-1 and J usage is TRBJ1-1; D remains unclear. CDR1 is SGHRS and CDR2 is YFSETQ in the germline V gene. The CDR3 loop spans 16 amino acids. Trimming pared 0 bases from V and 0 bases from J, leaving 12 bases between. This chain's CDR3 is CASSLGHSGMNTEAFF. In DNA form, the CDR3 reads TGCGCCAGCAGCTTGGGACATTCAGGTATGAACACTGAAGCTTTCTTT.